This T cell receptor beta chain was sequenced for a study of T cells in Graves' hyperthyroidism and ophthalmopathy. Exclusion of patients followed from uncontrolled infection, other autoimmune disease, pregnancy or lactation. This clonotype was detected ten times or more. The antigen is unknown. CDR3 length: 14 amino acids. Trimming removed 3 bases from V and 4 bases from J, with 9 bases in between. Germline lookup yields CDR1 LNHDA and CDR2 SQIVND (reference sequence). Study conclusions and caveats: The model foresaw ophthalmopathy a median roughly 6.5 months prior to onset.

RNA transcripts provided the source from which TCR beta CDR3 regions were amplified. The primer set for the first-round RT-PCR of the TCR CDR3 was HTBI. One entry per CDR3 protein, called by TCRdb with MiXCR from the multiplex PCR reads. The table includes around 240,000 distinct CDR3 sequences, roughly 14% detected once. This clonotype originated in a woman aged 40 to 49 with Graves' hyperthyroidism that later progressed to Graves' ophthalmopathy. V gene TRBV19 combines with J gene TRBJ2-2; unclear D gene. Sequencing was done on a sample of blood. The CDR3 coding sequence is TGTGCCAGTAGTATGCAACACCTCACCGGGGAGCTGTTTTTT. Its protein product is CASSMQHLTGELFF.